This is a list of T cell receptor beta chains from one sample in a study of glioma-infiltrating T cells. TCRdb re-analysed the multiplex PCR reads in MiXCR, keeping a single row per CDR3 protein. The sample yields roughly 120,000 distinct CDR3 sequences, roughly 24% seen once. Specimen: glioma tissue, nonneoplastic brain tissue, or PBMCs (not recorded which). Receptors originate from a human donor with low-grade glioma or glioblastoma, undergoing nonglioma brain surgery, or in good health (not recorded which). The conserved cysteine and the conserved F or W are not part of the CDR3 here. The D gene is left open where the match is weak.

d_call,cdr3_length,j_call,v_call,cdr3_aa
TRBD1,12,TRBJ2-1,TRBV28,ASRTGTVYNEQF
-,12,TRBJ1-2,TRBV3-1,ASSQDSLGRGYT
TRBD1,11,TRBJ1-2,TRBV6-8,ASQGPTGYGYT
-,12,TRBJ2-5,TRBV29-1,SDSEISGQETQY
-,15,TRBJ2-6,TRBV4-1,ASSRLSRDSGANVLT
-,12,TRBJ2-1,TRBV29-1,SVVPPRTYNEQF
-,11,TRBJ1-3,TRBV7-9,ASSLGTGNTIY
TRBD1,11,TRBJ2-7,TRBV3-1,ASSLNTGDEQY
TRBD2,12,TRBJ2-3,TRBV29-1,SVDPTSGPHTQY
-,11,TRBJ2-3,TRBV5-1,ASGIQLPDTQY
TRBD1,14,TRBJ1-2,TRBV4-1,ASSPTGGPINYGYT
TRBD2,13,TRBJ2-1,TRBV12-5,ASGPTSGRQNEQF
-,11,TRBJ1-1,TRBV12-5,ASGLDINTEAF
-,12,TRBJ1-6,TRBV2,ASMGTSYNSPLH
TRBD2,13,TRBJ2-3,TRBV6-2/TRBV6-3,ASSLLAGGADTQY
-,11,TRBJ2-1,TRBV29-1,SVEGDFYNEQF
-,11,TRBJ1-6,TRBV24-1,ATQRVLGSPLH
-,12,TRBJ2-1,TRBV5-6,ASSQGLPSNEQF
-,11,TRBJ2-3,TRBV6-1,ASSPPGADTQY
TRBD2,12,TRBJ2-2,TRBV5-1,ASSSNGLAGELF
TRBD2,12,TRBJ2-1,TRBV6-2/TRBV6-3,ASSWGLAGVEQF
-,16,TRBJ2-1,TRBV6-2/TRBV6-3,ASSYSPSVYQGADEQF
-,12,TRBJ2-3,TRBV29-1,SANLDTGSDTQY
TRBD1,13,TRBJ2-1,TRBV15,ATSSRTTGWNEQF
-,14,TRBJ1-5,TRBV7-2,ASSLNSVVGNQPQH
-,16,TRBJ1-5,TRBV6-1,ASSLGKGLGNSNQPQH
TRBD1,15,TRBJ2-6,TRBV10-3,AISEMGQGAGANVLT
TRBD2,12,TRBJ2-3,TRBV20-1,SARLGLGTDTQY
-,11,TRBJ1-2,TRBV19,ASSTQGMRGYT
-,12,TRBJ2-3,TRBV12-3/TRBV12-4,ASSLRVSTDTQY
TRBD2,13,TRBJ2-3,TRBV5-4,ASSLKGLGTDTQY
-,12,TRBJ1-5,TRBV28,ASRAGTLNQPQH
-,13,TRBJ1-6,TRBV10-3,AISERGVTNSPLH
-,13,TRBJ2-1,TRBV3-1,ASSQRFGSYNEQF
TRBD1,13,TRBJ1-5,TRBV27,ASSLWGTGNQPQH
TRBD2,14,TRBJ2-3,TRBV24-1,ATSDLAGGTTDTQY
-,11,TRBJ2-2,TRBV15,ATTRGWTGELF
TRBD2,18,TRBJ2-7,TRBV10-3,AISEVGRLNQAGGSREQY
-,11,TRBJ2-3,TRBV7-9,ASSLYMTDTQY
-,13,TRBJ2-5,TRBV3-1,ASSRYYGAEETQY
-,11,TRBJ1-2,TRBV2,ASSEREGGGYT
-,13,TRBJ2-1,TRBV9,ASSLAGLAINEQF
TRBD1,11,TRBJ1-1,TRBV29-1,SVDGTGGTEAS
-,12,TRBJ2-2,TRBV6-1,ASSGNARTGELF
-,11,TRBJ1-2,TRBV4-1,ASSQGPGGGYT
-,9,TRBJ1-2,TRBV11-2,ASSEYNGYT
-,13,TRBJ2-4,TRBV10-3,AISESQAMGGIQY
-,12,TRBJ2-3,TRBV12-3/TRBV12-4,ASSYRQEVDTQY
TRBD2,14,TRBJ2-2,TRBV30,AWSRTSGRNTGELF
-,11,TRBJ2-3,TRBV28,ASSAPGTDTQY
-,13,TRBJ1-5,TRBV4-2,ASSQDPESNQPQH
TRBD2,12,TRBJ2-7,TRBV19,ASPTLADAYGQY
-,14,TRBJ2-3,TRBV10-3,AISEYRQGGTDTQY
-,13,TRBJ2-7,TRBV7-2,ASSLGLGGPYEQY
TRBD1,11,TRBJ2-1,TRBV19,ARPGQAYNEQF
TRBD2,14,TRBJ2-1,TRBV4-3,ASSQDPLAGYNEQF
-,13,TRBJ2-7,TRBV2,ASSEWRQTAYEQY
-,15,TRBJ2-7,TRBV4-1,ASSQGKTGLPFYEQY
-,10,TRBJ2-3,TRBV29-1,SVGQTTDTQY
TRBD1,11,TRBJ2-4,TRBV27,ASSSGQAYVQY